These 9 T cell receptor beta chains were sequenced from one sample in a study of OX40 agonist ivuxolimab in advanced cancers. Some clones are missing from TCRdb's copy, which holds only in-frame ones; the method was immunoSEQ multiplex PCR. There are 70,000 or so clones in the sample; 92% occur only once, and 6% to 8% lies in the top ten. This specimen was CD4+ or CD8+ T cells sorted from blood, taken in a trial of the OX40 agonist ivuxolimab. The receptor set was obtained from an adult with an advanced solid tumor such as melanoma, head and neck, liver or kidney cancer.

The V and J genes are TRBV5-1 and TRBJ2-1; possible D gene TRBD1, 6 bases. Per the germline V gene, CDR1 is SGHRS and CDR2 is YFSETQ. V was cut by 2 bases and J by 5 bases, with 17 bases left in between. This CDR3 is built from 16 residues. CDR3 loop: CASSLKGMGADNEQFF. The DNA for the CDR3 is TGCGCCAGCAGCTTAAAGGGTATGGGGGCCGACAATGAGCAGTTCTTC.

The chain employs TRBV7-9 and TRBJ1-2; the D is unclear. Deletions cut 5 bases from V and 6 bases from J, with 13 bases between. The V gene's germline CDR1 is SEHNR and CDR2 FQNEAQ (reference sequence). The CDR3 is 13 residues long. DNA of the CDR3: TGTGCCAGCAGCCAACCGAACAGAGATGGCTACACCTTC. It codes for CASSQPNRDGYTF. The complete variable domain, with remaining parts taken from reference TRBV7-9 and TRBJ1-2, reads DTGVSQNPRHKITKRGQNVTFRCDPISEHNRLYWYRQTLGQGPEFLTYFQNEAQLEKSRLLSDRFSAERPKGSFSTLEIQRTEQGDSAMYLCASSQPNRDGYTFGSGTRLTVV.

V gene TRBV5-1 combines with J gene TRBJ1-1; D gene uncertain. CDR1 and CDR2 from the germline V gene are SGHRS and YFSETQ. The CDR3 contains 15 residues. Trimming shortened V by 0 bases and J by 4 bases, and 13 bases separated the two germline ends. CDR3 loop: CASSLASPRGTEAFF. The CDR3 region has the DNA TGCGCCAGCAGCTTGGCCTCACCCCGGGGCACTGAAGCTTTCTTT. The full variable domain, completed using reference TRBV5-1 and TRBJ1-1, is KAGVTQTPRYLIKTRGQQVTLSCSPISGHRSVSWYQQTPGQGLQFLFEYFSETQRNKGNFPGRFSGRQFSNSRSEMNVSTLELGDSALYLCASSLASPRGTEAFFGQGTRLTVV.

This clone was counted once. CDR3 DNA: TGTGCCAGCAGCCCGGGGTATAGCAATCAGCCCCAGCATTTT. Translation gives CASSPGYSNQPQHF. The gene calls are TRBV7-9 and TRBJ1-5; unclear D gene. The CDR3 covers 14 residues. The V gene's germline CDR1 is SEHNR and CDR2 FQNEAQ (reference sequence). Between the trimmed V and J ends, which lost 5 bases and 0 bases, there was a span of 8 bases.

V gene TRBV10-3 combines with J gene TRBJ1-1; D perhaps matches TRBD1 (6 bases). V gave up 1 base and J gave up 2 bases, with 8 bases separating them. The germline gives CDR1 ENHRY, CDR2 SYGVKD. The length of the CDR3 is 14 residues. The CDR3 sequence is CAISEFGGNTEAFF. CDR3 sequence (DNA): TGTGCCATCAGTGAGTTTGGGGGCAACACTGAAGCTTTCTTT.

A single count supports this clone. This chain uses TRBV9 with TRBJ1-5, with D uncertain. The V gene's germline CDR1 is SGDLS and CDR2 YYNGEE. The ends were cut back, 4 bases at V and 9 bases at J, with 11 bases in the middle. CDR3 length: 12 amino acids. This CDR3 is CASSPNNGPQHF. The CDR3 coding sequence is TGTGCCAGCAGCCCCAATAATGGGCCCCAGCATTTT.

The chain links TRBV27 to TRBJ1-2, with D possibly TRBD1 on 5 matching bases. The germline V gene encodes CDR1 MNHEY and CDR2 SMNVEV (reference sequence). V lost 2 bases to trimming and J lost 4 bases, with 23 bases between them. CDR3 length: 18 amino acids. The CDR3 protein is CASSLMGQDPRPGYGYTF. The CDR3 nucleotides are TGTGCCAGCAGTTTAATGGGGCAGGATCCCCGGCCCGGCTATGGCTACACCTTC.

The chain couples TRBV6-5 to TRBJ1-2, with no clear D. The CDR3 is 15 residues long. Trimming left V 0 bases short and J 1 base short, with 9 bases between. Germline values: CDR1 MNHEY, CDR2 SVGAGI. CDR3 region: CASSYSERINYGYTF. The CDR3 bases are TGTGCCAGCAGTTACTCAGAGAGAATTAACTATGGCTACACCTTC.

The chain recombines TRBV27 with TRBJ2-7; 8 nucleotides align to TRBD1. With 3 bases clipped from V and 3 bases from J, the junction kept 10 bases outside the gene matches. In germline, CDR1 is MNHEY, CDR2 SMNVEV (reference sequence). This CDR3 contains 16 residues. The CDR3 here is CASSFSWDRIFYEQYF. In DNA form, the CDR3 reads TGTGCCAGCAGTTTCTCTTGGGACAGGATATTCTACGAGCAGTACTTC.